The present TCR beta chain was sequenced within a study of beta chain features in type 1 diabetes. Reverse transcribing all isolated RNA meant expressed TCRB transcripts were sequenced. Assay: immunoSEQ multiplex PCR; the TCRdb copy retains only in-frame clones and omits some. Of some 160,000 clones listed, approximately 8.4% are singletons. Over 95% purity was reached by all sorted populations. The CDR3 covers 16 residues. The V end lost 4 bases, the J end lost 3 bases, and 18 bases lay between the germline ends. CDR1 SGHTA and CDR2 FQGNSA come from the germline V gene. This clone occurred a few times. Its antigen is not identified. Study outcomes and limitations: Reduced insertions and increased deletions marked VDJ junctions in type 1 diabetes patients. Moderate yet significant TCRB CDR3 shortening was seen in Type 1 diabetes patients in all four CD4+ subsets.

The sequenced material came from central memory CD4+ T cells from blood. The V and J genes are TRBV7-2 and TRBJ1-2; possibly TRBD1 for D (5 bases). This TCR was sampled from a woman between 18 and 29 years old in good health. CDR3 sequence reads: CASSSNPRGWDYGYTF. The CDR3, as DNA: TGTGCCAGCAGCTCCAATCCTAGGGGCTGGGACTATGGCTACACCTTC.